This T cell receptor (beta chain) comes out of a study of blood T cell repertoires in COVID-19. Study-level background: Specimens from acute and convalescent COVID-19 originated in the United States, Italy and Spain. T cells, B-cell-depleted T cells, or PBMCs provided the cDNA or gDNA that served as material.

Authors' data handling: Estimated nucleated cell counts came from reference gene primer amplification. Generated by immunoSEQ multiplex PCR, the TCRdb table keeps only in-frame clones and is missing some. V, J and clone size derive from that table, while D and trimming were established from the DNA sequence. Here the sample spans about 230,000 clones, around 82% being singletons. The V gene's germline CDR1 is SGHDN and CDR2 FVKESK. The CDR3 covers 16 residues. V was clipped by 0 bases and J by 1 base, with 11 bases between them. What was sequenced was peripheral blood. V gene TRBV14 combines with J gene TRBJ2-3, with D hard to call. The sequence was collected from a man aged 80 or over with acute or convalescent COVID-19. CDR3 protein: CASSQERGTRTDTQYF. For the CDR3, the DNA is TGTGCCAGCAGCCAAGAAAGAGGAACCCGCACAGATACGCAGTATTTT.